This T cell receptor (beta chain) comes out of a study of CD8+CD57+ T cells in acquired aplastic anemia. On this clonotype: Possible read error: a much larger clone is one base away.

Patients selected for sequencing had displayed CD8+CD57+ cell expansion by flow cytometry. The length of the CDR3 is 11 residues. Germline assignment: CDR1 MNHNS and CDR2 SASEGT. V was shortened by 8 bases and J by 4 bases, with 8 bases between the two germline ends. CDR3 and TCR beta VDJ profiling relied on genomic DNA as the template. TCRdb called the reads again in MiXCR, with one record for every CDR3 protein. The sample contains about 160,000 distinct CDR3 sequences, roughly 48% of which appear only once. The chain couples TRBV6-1 to TRBJ1-2, with D unclear. The sequencing sample was made of sorted CD4+, CD8+, or CD8+CD57+ T cells (not recorded which) from PBMCs. The TCR was taken from a human donor with aplastic anemia. The CDR3 loop reads CASQLGYGYTF. CDR3 nucleotides: TGTGCCAGCCAGTTGGGCTATGGCTACACCTTC.